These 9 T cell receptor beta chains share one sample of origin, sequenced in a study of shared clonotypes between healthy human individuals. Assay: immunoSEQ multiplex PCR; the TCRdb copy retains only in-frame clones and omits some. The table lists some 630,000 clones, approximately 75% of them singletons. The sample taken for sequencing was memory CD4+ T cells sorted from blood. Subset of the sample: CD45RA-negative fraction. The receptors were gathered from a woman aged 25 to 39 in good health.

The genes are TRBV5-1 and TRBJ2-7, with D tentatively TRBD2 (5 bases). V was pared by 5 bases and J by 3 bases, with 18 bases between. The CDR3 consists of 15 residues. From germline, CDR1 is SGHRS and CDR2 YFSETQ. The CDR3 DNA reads TGCGCCAGCAGGCCCGTATATCGGGGAAGCTACGAGCAGTACTTC. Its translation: CASRPVYRGSYEQYF.

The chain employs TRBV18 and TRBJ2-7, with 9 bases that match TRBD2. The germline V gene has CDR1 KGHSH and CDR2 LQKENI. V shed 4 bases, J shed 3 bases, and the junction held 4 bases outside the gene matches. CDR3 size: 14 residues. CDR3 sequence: CASSREREVYEQYF. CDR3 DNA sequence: TGTGCCAGCTCACGAGAGCGGGAGGTCTACGAGCAGTACTTC.

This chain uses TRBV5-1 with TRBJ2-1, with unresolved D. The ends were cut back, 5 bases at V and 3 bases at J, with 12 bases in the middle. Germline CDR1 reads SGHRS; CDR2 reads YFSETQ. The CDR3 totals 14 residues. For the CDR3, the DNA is TGCGCCAGCAGTGTCAGTCGGCACTACAATGAGCAGTTCTTC. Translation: CASSVSRHYNEQFF.

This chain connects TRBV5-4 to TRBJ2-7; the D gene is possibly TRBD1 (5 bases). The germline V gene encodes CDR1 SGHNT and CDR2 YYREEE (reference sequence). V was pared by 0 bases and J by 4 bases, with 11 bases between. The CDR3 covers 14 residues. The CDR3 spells CASSLAGQRYEQYF. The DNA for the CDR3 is TGTGCCAGCAGCTTGGCTGGACAACGTTACGAGCAGTACTTC.

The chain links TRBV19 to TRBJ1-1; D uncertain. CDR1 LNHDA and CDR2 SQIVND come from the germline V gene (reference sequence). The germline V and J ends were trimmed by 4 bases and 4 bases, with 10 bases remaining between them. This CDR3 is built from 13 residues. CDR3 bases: TGTGCCAGTAGTAAGTCGAGGTCCACTGAAGCTTTCTTT. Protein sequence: CASSKSRSTEAFF.

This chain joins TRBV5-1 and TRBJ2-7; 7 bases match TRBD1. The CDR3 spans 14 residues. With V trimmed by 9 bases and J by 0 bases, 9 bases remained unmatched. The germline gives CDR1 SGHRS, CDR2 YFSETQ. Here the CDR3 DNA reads TGCGCCACCGCTCGGGACAGAAGCTCCTACGAGCAGTACTTC. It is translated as CATARDRSSYEQYF.

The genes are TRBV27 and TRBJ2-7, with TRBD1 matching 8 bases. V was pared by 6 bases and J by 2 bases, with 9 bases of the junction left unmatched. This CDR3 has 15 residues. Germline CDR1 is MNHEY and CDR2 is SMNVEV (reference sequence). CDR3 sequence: CASSLTGGFAYEQYF. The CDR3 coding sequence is TGTGCCAGCAGCCTTACAGGGGGATTCGCCTACGAGCAGTACTTC.

As DNA, the CDR3 is TGTGCCAGCAGCCCTAGCCGGGACAGGAATGAAAAACTGTTTTTT. Translated: CASSPSRDRNEKLFF. The chain couples TRBV9 to TRBJ1-4; TRBD1 aligns across 8 bases. The germline gives CDR1 SGDLS, CDR2 YYNGEE. V lost 4 bases, J lost 5 bases, and 7 bases stayed unmatched. The CDR3 consists of 15 residues.

The DNA for the CDR3 is TGTGCCAGTAGTATCCCCAGCACAGATACGCAGTATTTT. Its protein product is CASSIPSTDTQYF. The chain employs TRBV19 and TRBJ2-3; no definite D call. CDR1 is LNHDA, CDR2 SQIVND, per germline (reference sequence). V was pared by 3 bases and J by 0 bases, with 4 bases between. CDR3 length: 13 residues.